The next 22 T cell receptor beta chains were all read from a single sample in a study of cytomegalovirus exposure and HLA in healthy donors. Amplification used 60 Vbeta primers and 13 Jbeta primers. Profiled with immunoSEQ multiplex PCR; TCRdb holds only in-frame clones, not every one. The table includes more than 110,000 clones, around 80% detected once. Sequenced sample: PBMCs. These TCRs come from a male donor in good health and CMV-seronegative.

V gene TRBV7-9 combines with J gene TRBJ1-2; tentatively, D is TRBD1 (5 bases). From germline, CDR1 is SEHNR and CDR2 FQNEAQ (reference sequence). V was cut by 2 bases and J by 9 bases, with 10 bases left in between. The CDR3 is 12 residues long. The CDR3 protein is CASSLSTGSYTF. In DNA form, the CDR3 reads TGTGCCAGCAGCTTATCAACAGGTAGCTACACCTTC.

The V and J genes are TRBV4-1 and TRBJ2-4; 7 bases agree with TRBD1. The germline gives CDR1 MGHRA, CDR2 YSYEKL. There are 16 residues in the CDR3. The junction had 13 bases not matched to a gene; V was cut back by 2 bases and J by 9 bases. The CDR3 reads CASSQPLATGMGIQYF. DNA for the CDR3: TGCGCCAGCAGCCAACCCCTGGCGACAGGGATGGGCATTCAGTACTTC.

The rearrangement joins TRBV20-1 to TRBJ1-4; unclear D gene. Trimming cost V 7 bases and J 8 bases, with 8 bases left between them. Germline CDR1 DFQATT, CDR2 SNEGSKA (reference sequence). The CDR3 has 10 amino acids. The CDR3 here is CSVAREKLFF. CDR3 DNA sequence: TGCAGTGTAGCAAGGGAAAAACTGTTTTTT.

The chain employs TRBV6-6 and TRBJ1-2; D call uncertain. The V and J ends lost 4 bases and 5 bases respectively, with 17 bases between them. The length of the CDR3 is 15 residues. Looked up from germline, CDR1 is MNHNY and CDR2 is SVGAGI (reference sequence). The CDR3 region is CASSSQAGRSYGYTF. CDR3 nucleotides: TGTGCCAGCAGTTCCCAGGCGGGCAGGAGTTATGGCTACACCTTC.

The rearrangement uses TRBV21-1 and TRBJ1-1; the DNA was not compared with TRBD1, the D call given in the table. TRBV21-1 is shown as a pseudogene. CDR3 length: 13 residues. CDR3 in amino acids: CASSYLGQPEAFF. The DNA of the CDR3 is TGTGCCAGCAGTTACTTAGGACAGCCTGAAGCTTTCTTT.

This clone was picked up one time. The chain combines TRBV6-5 with TRBJ2-5; 7 bases map to TRBD1. The last part of the DNA fits TRBJ2-7 better; the J call may be wrong. The CDR3 is made up of 15 amino acids. The V gene's germline CDR1 is MNHEY and CDR2 SVGAGI. The CDR3 protein is CASSYSERGRYEQYF. The DNA of the CDR3 is TGTGCCAGCAGTTACTCGGAGAGGGGGCGGTACGAGCAGTACTTC.

The rearrangement joins TRBV19 to TRBJ2-7; 9 nucleotides line up with TRBD2. This CDR3 has 14 amino acids. J lost 2 bases, V lost 5 bases, and 4 bases had no gene match. Looked up from germline, CDR1 is LNHDA and CDR2 is SQIVND (reference sequence). The DNA for the CDR3 is TGTGCCAGTAGTCCTAGCGGGGCTACCTACGAGCAGTACTTC. It codes for CASSPSGATYEQYF. Full variable domain (remainder filled in from reference TRBV19 and TRBJ2-7): DGGITQSPKYLFRKEGQNVTLSCEQNLNHDAMYWYRQDPGQGLRLIYYSQIVNDFQKGDIAEGYSVSREKKESFPLTVTSAQKNPTAFYLCASSPSGATYEQYFGPGTRLTVT.

This clone was seen once. The chain has TRBV28 and TRBJ2-2; no clear D. The CDR3 contains 13 residues. Germline V gene lookup returns CDR1 MDHEN and CDR2 SYDVKM. V lost 6 bases and J lost 0, with 5 bases in between. In DNA, the CDR3 is TGTGCCAGCAGACTAACGAACACCGGGGAGCTGTTTTTT. Residues: CASRLTNTGELFF.

This chain joins TRBV11-2 and TRBJ1-2; D may be TRBD1 (6 bases). The CDR3 runs to 13 residues. V gave up 6 bases and J gave up 1 base, with 9 bases separating them. CDR1 is SGHAT and CDR2 is FQNNGV in the germline V gene. For the CDR3, the DNA is TGTGCCAGCAGGAGGGGACATAACTATGGCTACACCTTC. As protein: CASRRGHNYGYTF.

Only one count was recorded for this clone. The chain uses TRBV7-2 and TRBJ1-2, with 7 bases lining up with TRBD1. Germline V gene sequence: CDR1 SGHTA, CDR2 FQGNSA. V was pared by 4 bases and J by 6 bases, with 2 bases of the junction left unmatched. This CDR3 region has 12 residues. As DNA, the CDR3 is TGTGCCAGCAGCTACGACAGGGATGGCTACACCTTC. Amino acids: CASSYDRDGYTF.

The chain recombines TRBV5-1 with TRBJ1-6, with D tentatively TRBD1 (5 bases). Germline V lookup: CDR1 SGHRS, CDR2 YFSETQ. V lost 5 bases and J 5 bases, leaving 14 bases between the germline ends. The CDR3 totals 15 residues. The CDR3 here is CASRPPGLNNSPLHF. CDR3 DNA sequence: TGCGCCAGCAGGCCTCCGGGACTGAATAATTCACCCCTCCACTTT.

Comment on this clone: Other DNA sequences in this sample translate to the same CDR3. The chain has TRBV19 and TRBJ1-6, with D perhaps TRBD1 (5 bases). Trimming took off 7 bases at V and 7 bases at J, with 11 bases between the two ends. Germline values: CDR1 LNHDA, CDR2 SQIVND (reference sequence). This CDR3 is 13 amino acids long. The CDR3 DNA is TGTGCCAGTAAAGCAGGGTACAATTCACCCCTCCACTTT. Amino acids: CASKAGYNSPLHF.

This sequence joins TRBV6-6 and TRBJ2-1, with 14 bases aligning to TRBD2. Germline V lookup: CDR1 MNHNY, CDR2 SVGAGI (reference sequence). After removal of 7 bases from V and 9 bases from J, the junction contained 8 bases not matched to a gene. The CDR3 spans 15 residues. CDR3 in amino acids: CASKPRTSGGSEQFF. As DNA, the CDR3 is TGTGCCAGCAAACCCAGGACTAGCGGGGGGTCTGAGCAGTTCTTC.

This clone was seen a single time. The chain links TRBV6-5 to TRBJ1-5; TRBD1 is a possible D gene (6 bases). Germline CDR1 MNHEY, CDR2 SVGAGI. The germline V and J ends were trimmed by 6 bases and 1 base, with 13 bases remaining between them. CDR3 length: 15 residues. The CDR3 DNA is TGTGCCAGCAGGGATACAGGGTACAGCAATCAGCCCCAGCATTTT. It yields the protein CASRDTGYSNQPQHF.

The CDR3 is CASQNPGVITGELFF. CDR3 sequence (DNA): TGTGCCAGTCAAAACCCTGGAGTGATCACCGGGGAGCTGTTTTTT. V usage is TRBV28 and J usage is TRBJ2-2; no reliable D call. Between the trimmed V and J ends, which lost 9 bases and 4 bases, there was a span of 18 bases. The CDR3 has 15 amino acids. Germline assignment: CDR1 MDHEN and CDR2 SYDVKM.

The CDR3 loop reads CASSPRQGRYNEQFF. The CDR3 DNA is TGTGCCAGCAGTCCCAGACAGGGGAGGTACAATGAGCAGTTCTTC. V gene TRBV28 combines with J gene TRBJ2-1; 8 nucleotides match TRBD1. This CDR3 contains 15 residues. V was clipped by 5 bases and J by 4 bases; unmatched bases: 7. The germline V gene has CDR1 MDHEN and CDR2 SYDVKM.

This clone was recorded a few times. The V call is TRBV4-3, the J call TRBJ1-5; D is uncertain. Germline-derived CDR1 and CDR2 are LGHNA and YSLEER. The CDR3 totals 17 residues. The V gene lost 0 bases and the J gene lost 2 bases, with 14 bases spanning the gap. The CDR3 is CASSQEYAGLGNQPQHF. The CDR3 nucleotides are TGCGCCAGCAGCCAAGAATACGCAGGATTAGGCAATCAGCCCCAGCATTTT.

CDR3 nucleotide sequence: TGTGCCAGCAGTCCCGGACAGGGGACGGGTGGCTACACCTTC. It translates to CASSPGQGTGGYTF. The chain joins TRBV28 to TRBJ1-2, with 9 bases lining up with TRBD1. With V trimmed by 5 bases and J by 7 bases, 8 bases remained unmatched. This CDR3 has 14 residues. CDR1 MDHEN and CDR2 SYDVKM come from the germline V gene.

This clone was counted once. The chain couples TRBV5-4 to TRBJ1-2, with D maybe TRBD1 (5 bases). CDR1 and CDR2 (germline): SGHNT, YYREEE (reference sequence). V was cut by 4 bases and J by 0 bases, with 10 bases left in between. This CDR3 is 14 amino acids long. CDR3 sequence: CASSTDTSNYGYTF. The CDR3 nucleotides read TGTGCCAGCAGCACGGACACATCTAACTATGGCTACACCTTC.

The V and J genes are TRBV11-2 and TRBJ2-2; D is undetermined. Germline V gene lookup returns CDR1 SGHAT and CDR2 FQNNGV. This CDR3 is 15 amino acids long. The V end lost 2 bases, the J end lost 1 base, and 8 bases lay between the germline ends. The CDR3 region has the DNA TGTGCCAGCAGCTTATCTATAAGGAACACCGGGGAGCTGTTTTTT. Its translation is CASSLSIRNTGELFF. Variable domain in full (rest from reference TRBV11-2 and TRBJ2-2): EAGVAQSPRYKIIEKRQSVAFWCNPISGHATLYWYQQILGQGPKLLIQFQNNGVVDDSQLPKDRFSAERLKGVDSTLKIQPAKLEDSAVYLCASSLSIRNTGELFFGEGSRLTVL.

The chain recombines TRBV6-1 with TRBJ2-2; 11 nucleotides match TRBD2. The CDR3 loop spans 15 amino acids. Unmatched junction bases numbered 0, after V lost 2 bases and J lost 4 bases. CDR1 and CDR2 from the germline V gene are MNHNS and SASEGT. CDR3: CASSELAGGTGELFF. DNA for the CDR3: TGTGCCAGCAGTGAACTAGCGGGGGGCACCGGGGAGCTGTTTTTT.

This chain joins TRBV7-6 and TRBJ2-5, with 8 bases fitting TRBD1. The J call is uncertain, as TRBJ2-7 better fits the DNA end. Germline CDR1 SGHVS, CDR2 FNYEAQ. This CDR3 region has 15 residues. CDR3 DNA sequence: TGTGCCAGCAGCTTGGAAAGGACAGGGATCGGCGAGCAGTACTTC. Translation gives CASSLERTGIGEQYF.